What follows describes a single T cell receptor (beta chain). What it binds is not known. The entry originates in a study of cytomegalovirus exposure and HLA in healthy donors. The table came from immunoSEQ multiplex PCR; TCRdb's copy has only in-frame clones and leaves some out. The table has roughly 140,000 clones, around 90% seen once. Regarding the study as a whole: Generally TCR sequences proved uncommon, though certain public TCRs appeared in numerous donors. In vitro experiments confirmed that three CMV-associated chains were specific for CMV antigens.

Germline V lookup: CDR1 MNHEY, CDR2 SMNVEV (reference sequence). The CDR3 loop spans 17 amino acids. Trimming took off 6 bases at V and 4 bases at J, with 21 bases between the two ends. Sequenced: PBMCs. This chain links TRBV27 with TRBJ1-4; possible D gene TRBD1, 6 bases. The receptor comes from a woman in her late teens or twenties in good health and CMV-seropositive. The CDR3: CASRQIPGQSFNEKLFF. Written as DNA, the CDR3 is TGTGCCAGCAGACAAATACCGGGACAAAGTTTTAATGAAAAACTGTTTTTT.